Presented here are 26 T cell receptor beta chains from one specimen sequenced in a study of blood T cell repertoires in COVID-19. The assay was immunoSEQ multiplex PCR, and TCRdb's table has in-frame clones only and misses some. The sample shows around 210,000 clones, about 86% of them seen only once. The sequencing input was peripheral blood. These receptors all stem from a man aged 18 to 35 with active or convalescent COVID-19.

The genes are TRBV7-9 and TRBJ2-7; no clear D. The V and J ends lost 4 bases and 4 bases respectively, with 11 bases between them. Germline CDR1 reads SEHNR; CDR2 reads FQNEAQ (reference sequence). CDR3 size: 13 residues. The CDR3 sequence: CASSSRDFYEQYF. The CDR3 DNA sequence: TGTGCCAGCAGCTCCCGAGACTTTTACGAGCAGTACTTC.

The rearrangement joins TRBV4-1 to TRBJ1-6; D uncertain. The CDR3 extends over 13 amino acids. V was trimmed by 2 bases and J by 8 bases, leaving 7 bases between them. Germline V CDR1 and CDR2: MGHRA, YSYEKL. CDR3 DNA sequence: TGCGCCAGCAGCCAAAGCGTTGATTCACCCCTCCACTTT. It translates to CASSQSVDSPLHF.

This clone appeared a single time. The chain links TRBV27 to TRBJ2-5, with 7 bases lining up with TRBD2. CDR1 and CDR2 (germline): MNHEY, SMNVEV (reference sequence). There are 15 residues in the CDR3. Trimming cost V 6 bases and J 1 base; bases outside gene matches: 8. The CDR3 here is CASRLSGALQETQYF. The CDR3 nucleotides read TGTGCCAGCAGGCTCAGCGGGGCCCTCCAAGAGACCCAGTACTTC.

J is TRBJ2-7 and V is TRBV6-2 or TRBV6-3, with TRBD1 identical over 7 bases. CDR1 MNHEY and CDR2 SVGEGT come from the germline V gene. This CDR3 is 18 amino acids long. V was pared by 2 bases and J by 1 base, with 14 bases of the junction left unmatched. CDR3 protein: CASSYRVLGPGGSYEQYF. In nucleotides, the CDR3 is TGTGCCAGCAGTTACCGCGTCCTGGGACCAGGGGGATCCTACGAGCAGTACTTC.

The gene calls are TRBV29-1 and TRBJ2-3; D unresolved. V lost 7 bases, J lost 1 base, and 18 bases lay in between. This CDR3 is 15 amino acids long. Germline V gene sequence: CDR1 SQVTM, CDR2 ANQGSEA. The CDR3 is CSARPTGSRTDTQYF. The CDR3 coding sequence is TGCAGCGCGCGACCGACCGGGTCCCGCACAGATACGCAGTATTTT.

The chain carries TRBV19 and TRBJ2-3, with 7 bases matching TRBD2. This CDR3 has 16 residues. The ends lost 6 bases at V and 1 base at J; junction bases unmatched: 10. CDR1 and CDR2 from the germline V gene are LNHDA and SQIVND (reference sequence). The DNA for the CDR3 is TGTGCCAGTAGCTTCCGGGCTAGCGGAGGCACAGATACGCAGTATTTT. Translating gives CASSFRASGGTDTQYF.

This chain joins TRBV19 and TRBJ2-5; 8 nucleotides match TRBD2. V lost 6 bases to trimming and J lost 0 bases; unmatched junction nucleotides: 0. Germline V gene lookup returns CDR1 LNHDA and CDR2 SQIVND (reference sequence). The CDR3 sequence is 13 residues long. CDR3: CASRLADQETQYF. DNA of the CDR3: TGTGCCAGTAGACTAGCGGACCAAGAGACCCAGTACTTC.

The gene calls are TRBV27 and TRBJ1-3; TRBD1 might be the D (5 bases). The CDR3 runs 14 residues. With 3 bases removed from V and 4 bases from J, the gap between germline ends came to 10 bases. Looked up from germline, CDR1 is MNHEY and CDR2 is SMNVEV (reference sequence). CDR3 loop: CASSLGGRGNTIYF. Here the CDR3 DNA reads TGTGCCAGCAGTTTGGGGGGTAGGGGAAACACCATATATTTT.

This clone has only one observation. Here the CDR3 DNA reads TGTGCCAGCAGCTTGGGCGGGAACTCCTACAATGAGCAGTTCTTC. The encoded protein is CASSLGGNSYNEQFF. This chain uses TRBV7-6 with TRBJ2-1; possibly TRBD2 for D (6 bases). V was trimmed by 3 bases and J by 0 bases, leaving 9 bases between them. Germline CDR1 and CDR2: SGHVS and FNYEAQ. CDR3 length: 15 residues.

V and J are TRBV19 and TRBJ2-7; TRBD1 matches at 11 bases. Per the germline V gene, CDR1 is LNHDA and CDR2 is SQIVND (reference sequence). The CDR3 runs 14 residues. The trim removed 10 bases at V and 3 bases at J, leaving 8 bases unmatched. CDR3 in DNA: TGTGCCACCAAACCGGGACAGGGGGTCTACGAGCAGTACTTC. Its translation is CATKPGQGVYEQYF.

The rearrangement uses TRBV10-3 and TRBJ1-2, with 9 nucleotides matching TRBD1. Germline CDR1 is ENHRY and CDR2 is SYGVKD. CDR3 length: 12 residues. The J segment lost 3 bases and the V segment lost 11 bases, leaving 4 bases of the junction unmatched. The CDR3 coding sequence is TGTGCCGTAGGGGACAGGGACTATGGCTACACCTTC. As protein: CAVGDRDYGYTF.

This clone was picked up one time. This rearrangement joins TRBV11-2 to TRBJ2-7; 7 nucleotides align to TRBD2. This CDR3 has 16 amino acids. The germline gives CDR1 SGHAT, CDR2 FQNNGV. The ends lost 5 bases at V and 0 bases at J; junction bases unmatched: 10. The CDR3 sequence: CASSLSTGGSSYEQYF. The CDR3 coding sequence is TGTGCCAGCAGCCTCTCAACGGGAGGAAGCTCCTACGAGCAGTACTTC.

The CDR3, as DNA: TGTGCCAGCAGTCTGTCAGGGGTTCCGGGACAGCCCCAGCATTTT. Amino acids: CASSLSGVPGQPQHF. V and J are TRBV27 and TRBJ1-5; maybe TRBD1 (6 bases). V was trimmed by 5 bases and J by 7 bases, leaving 18 bases between them. The CDR3 spans 15 residues. Germline V gives CDR1 MNHEY, CDR2 SMNVEV (reference sequence).

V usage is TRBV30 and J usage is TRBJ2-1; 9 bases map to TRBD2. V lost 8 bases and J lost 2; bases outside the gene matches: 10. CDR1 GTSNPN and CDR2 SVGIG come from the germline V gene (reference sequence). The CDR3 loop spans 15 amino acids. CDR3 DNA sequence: TGTGCCCGGGGCACCGGGACTAGCACCTACAATGAGCAGTTCTTC. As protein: CARGTGTSTYNEQFF.

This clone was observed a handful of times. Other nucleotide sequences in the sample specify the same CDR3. CDR3 in amino acids: CASSLKGQGGAEAFF. As DNA, the CDR3 is TGCGCCAGCAGCTTAAAAGGACAGGGTGGCGCTGAAGCTTTCTTT. V usage is TRBV5-1 and J usage is TRBJ1-1, with 8 bases aligning to TRBD1. The length of the CDR3 is 15 residues. V lost 2 bases to trimming and J lost 6 bases; unmatched junction nucleotides: 9. The germline gives CDR1 SGHRS, CDR2 YFSETQ.

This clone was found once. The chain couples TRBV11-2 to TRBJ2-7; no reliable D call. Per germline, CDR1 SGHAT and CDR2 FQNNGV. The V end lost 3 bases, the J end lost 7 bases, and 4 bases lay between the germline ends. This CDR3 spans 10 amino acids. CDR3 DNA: TGTGCCAGCAGCTTTAATGAGCAGTACTTC. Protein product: CASSFNEQYF.

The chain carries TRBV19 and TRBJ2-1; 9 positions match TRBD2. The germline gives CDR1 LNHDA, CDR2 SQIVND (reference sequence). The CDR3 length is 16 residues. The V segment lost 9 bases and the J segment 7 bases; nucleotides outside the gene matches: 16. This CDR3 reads CASSPWGGRAFNEQFF. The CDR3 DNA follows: TGTGCCAGCTCGCCATGGGGCGGGAGGGCCTTTAATGAGCAGTTCTTC.

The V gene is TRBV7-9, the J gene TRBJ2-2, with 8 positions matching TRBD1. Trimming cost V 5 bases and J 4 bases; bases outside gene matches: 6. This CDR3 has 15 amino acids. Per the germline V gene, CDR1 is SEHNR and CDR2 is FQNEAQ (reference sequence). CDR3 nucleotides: TGTGCCAGCAGCATCGGAACAGGGGGCACCGGGGAGCTGTTTTTT. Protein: CASSIGTGGTGELFF.

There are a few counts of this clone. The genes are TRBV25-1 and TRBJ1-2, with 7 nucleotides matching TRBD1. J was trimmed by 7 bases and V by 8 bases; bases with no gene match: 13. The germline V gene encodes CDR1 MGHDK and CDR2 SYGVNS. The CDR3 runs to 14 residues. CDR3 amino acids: CASSYGTGVGGYTF. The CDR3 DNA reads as TGTGCCAGCTCCTACGGAACAGGGGTCGGTGGCTACACCTTC.

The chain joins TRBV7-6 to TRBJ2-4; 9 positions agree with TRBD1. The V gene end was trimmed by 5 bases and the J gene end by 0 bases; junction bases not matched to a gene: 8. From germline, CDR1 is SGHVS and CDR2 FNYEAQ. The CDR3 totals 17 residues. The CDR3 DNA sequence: TGTGCCAGCAGCCCGGACAGGGGCTCTCTAGCCAAAAACATTCAGTACTTC. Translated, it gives CASSPDRGSLAKNIQYF. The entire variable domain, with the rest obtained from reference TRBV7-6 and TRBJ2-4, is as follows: GAGVSQSPRYKVTKRGQDVALRCDPISGHVSLYWYRQALGQGPEFLTYFNYEAQQDKSGLPNDRFSAERPEGSISTLTIQRTEQRDSAMYRCASSPDRGSLAKNIQYFGAGTRLSVL.

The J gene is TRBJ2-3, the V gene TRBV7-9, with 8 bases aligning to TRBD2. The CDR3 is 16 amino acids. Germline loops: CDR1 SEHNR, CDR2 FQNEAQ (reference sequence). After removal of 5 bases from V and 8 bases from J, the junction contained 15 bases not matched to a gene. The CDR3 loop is CASSHTSGPRGVTQYF. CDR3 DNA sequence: TGTGCCAGCAGCCACACTAGCGGTCCACGGGGGGTTACGCAGTATTTT.

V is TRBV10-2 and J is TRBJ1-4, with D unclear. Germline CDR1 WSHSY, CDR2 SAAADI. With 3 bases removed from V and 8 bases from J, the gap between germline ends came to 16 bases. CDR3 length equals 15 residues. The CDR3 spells CASSDGRSRSEKLFF. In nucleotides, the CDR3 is TGCGCCAGCAGTGATGGCCGGAGCCGGTCGGAAAAACTGTTTTTT.

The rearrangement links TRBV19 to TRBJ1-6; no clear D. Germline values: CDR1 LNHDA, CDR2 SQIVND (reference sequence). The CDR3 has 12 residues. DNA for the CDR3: TGTGGTACGAGCTCCTATAATTCACCCCTCCACTTT. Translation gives CGTSSYNSPLHF.

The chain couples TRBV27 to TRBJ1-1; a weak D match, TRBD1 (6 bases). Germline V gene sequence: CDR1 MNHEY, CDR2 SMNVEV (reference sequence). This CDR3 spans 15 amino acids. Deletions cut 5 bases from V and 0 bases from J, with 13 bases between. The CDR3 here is CASSQGQRMNTEAFF. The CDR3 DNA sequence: TGTGCCAGCAGTCAAGGACAGAGAATGAACACTGAAGCTTTCTTT.

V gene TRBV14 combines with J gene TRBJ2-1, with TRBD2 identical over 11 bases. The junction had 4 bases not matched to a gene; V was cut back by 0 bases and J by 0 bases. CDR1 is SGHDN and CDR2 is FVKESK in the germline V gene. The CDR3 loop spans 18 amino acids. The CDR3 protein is CASSQDGTSGFSYNEQFF. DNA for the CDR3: TGTGCCAGCAGCCAAGATGGGACTAGCGGATTCTCCTACAATGAGCAGTTCTTC.

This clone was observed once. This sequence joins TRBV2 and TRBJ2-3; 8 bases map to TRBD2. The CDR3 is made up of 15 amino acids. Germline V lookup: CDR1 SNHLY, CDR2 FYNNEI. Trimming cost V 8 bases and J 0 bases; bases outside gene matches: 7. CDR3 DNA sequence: TGTGCCAGCTTAACGGTAGCGGGAAGCACAGATACGCAGTATTTT. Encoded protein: CASLTVAGSTDTQYF.